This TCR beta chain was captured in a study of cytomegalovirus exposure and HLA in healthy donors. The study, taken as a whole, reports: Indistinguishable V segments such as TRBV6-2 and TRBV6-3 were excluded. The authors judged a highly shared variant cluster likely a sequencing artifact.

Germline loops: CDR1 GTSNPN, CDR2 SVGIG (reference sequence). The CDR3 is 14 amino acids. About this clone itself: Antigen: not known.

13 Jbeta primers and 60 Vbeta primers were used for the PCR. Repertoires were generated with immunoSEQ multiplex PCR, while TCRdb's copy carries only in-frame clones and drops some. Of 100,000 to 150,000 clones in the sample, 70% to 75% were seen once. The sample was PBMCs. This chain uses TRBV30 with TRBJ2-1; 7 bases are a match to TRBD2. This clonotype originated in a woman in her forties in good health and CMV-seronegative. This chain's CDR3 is CARERLAVWGEQFF. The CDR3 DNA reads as TGTGCGCGGGAGAGGCTAGCGGTCTGGGGGGAGCAGTTCTTC.